The 24 T cell receptor beta chains below come from one sample, sequenced in a study of cytomegalovirus exposure and HLA in healthy donors. Primers included in the PCR were 60 Vbeta and 13 Jbeta primers. The repertoire was sequenced with immunoSEQ multiplex PCR; TCRdb's copy has only in-frame clones and lacks some. Seen here are around 200,000 clones, approximately 80% observed once, and the top ten hold roughly 15%. Sequenced sample: PBMCs. Receptors were obtained from a man aged 40-50 years in good health and CMV-seronegative.

This clone was counted between two and nine times. The chain recombines TRBV7-8 with TRBJ2-5; D remains unclear. Trimming took off 0 bases at V and 4 bases at J, with 12 bases between the two ends. CDR3 size: 15 residues. Germline assignment: CDR1 SGHVS and CDR2 FQNEAQ. The chain's CDR3 is CASSLAPRPRETQYF. CDR3 DNA sequence: TGTGCCAGCAGCTTAGCTCCTAGGCCCCGAGAGACCCAGTACTTC.

This clone was seen just once. The chain carries TRBV29-1 and TRBJ2-7, with 9 bases that match TRBD2. Unmatched junction bases numbered 7, after V lost 3 bases and J lost 7 bases. The germline V gene encodes CDR1 SQVTM and CDR2 ANQGSEA. The CDR3 length is 13 residues. CDR3 region: CSVESSGKVEQYF. The CDR3 DNA follows: TGCAGCGTTGAGTCTAGCGGGAAGGTTGAGCAGTACTTC.

A remark on this clone: Other nucleotide sequences in the sample specify the same CDR3. The chain joins TRBV5-1 to TRBJ2-7; TRBD1 might be the D (6 bases). The CDR3 sequence is 11 residues long. V dropped 6 bases and J dropped 4 bases, with 8 bases sitting between them. Per germline, CDR1 SGHRS and CDR2 YFSETQ. CDR3 loop: CASKGEYEQYF. The CDR3 coding sequence is TGCGCCAGCAAGGGGGAGTACGAGCAGTACTTC.

The V call is TRBV18, the J call TRBJ2-7; 8 bases match TRBD1. V trimming: 1 base; J trimming: 5 bases; junction bases outside the gene matches: 7. CDR3 length: 15 amino acids. Germline CDR1 is KGHSH and CDR2 is LQKENI. The CDR3 spells CASSPQGQVLHEQYF. The CDR3 coding sequence is TGTGCCAGCTCACCACAGGGACAGGTGCTGCACGAGCAGTACTTC.

J is TRBJ1-5 and V is TRBV27, with 8 positions matching TRBD1. The CDR3 sequence is 14 residues long. CDR1 is MNHEY, CDR2 SMNVEV, per germline (reference sequence). The J segment lost 4 bases and the V segment lost 5 bases, leaving 4 bases of the junction unmatched. The CDR3 DNA is TGTGCCAGCAGTCTTCGACAGGGGAATCAGCCCCAGCATTTT. This translates into CASSLRQGNQPQHF.

This clone has a handful of counts. The chain links TRBV28 to TRBJ1-4, with TRBD1 as a possible D gene (5 bases). The germline CDR1 and CDR2 sequences are MDHEN and SYDVKM. The CDR3 has 13 amino acids. V was pared by 5 bases and J by 6 bases, with 10 bases between. CDR3 protein: CASSRGSYEKLFF. The CDR3 nucleotides are TGTGCCAGCAGTAGGGGTTCCTATGAAAAACTGTTTTTT.

There are a few counts of this clone. This chain uses TRBV6-7 with TRBJ2-3, with D uncertain. TRBV6-7 is an ORF for which the function is uncertain. The V and J ends lost 6 bases and 0 bases respectively, with 19 bases between them. The length of the CDR3 is 17 residues. The CDR3 reads CASSTLSSEPSTDTQYF. Here the CDR3 DNA reads TGTGCCAGCAGCACCCTCTCTAGTGAACCTAGCACAGATACGCAGTATTTT.

The sample holds a few counts of this clone. The chain is built from TRBV4-2 and TRBJ2-5; 10 bases align to TRBD2. V trimming: 0 bases; J trimming: 4 bases; junction bases outside the gene matches: 5. This CDR3 spans 16 amino acids. Germline lookup yields CDR1 LGHNA and CDR2 YNFKEQ. The CDR3 loop is CASSQETGTSVETQYF. Here the CDR3 DNA reads TGTGCCAGCAGCCAAGAGACCGGGACTAGCGTAGAGACCCAGTACTTC.

This chain links TRBV5-6 with TRBJ1-5, with 8 bases that match TRBD1. V lost 3 bases to trimming and J lost 7 bases; unmatched junction nucleotides: 12. The CDR3 is 16 amino acids. The germline CDR1 and CDR2 sequences are SGHDT and YYEEEE. This CDR3 reads CASSSAQQGVDQPQHF. DNA of the CDR3: TGTGCCAGCAGCTCGGCGCAACAGGGGGTTGACCAGCCCCAGCATTTT.

This clone was picked up one time. The gene calls are TRBV7-6 and TRBJ1-5, with 7 positions matching TRBD1. In germline, CDR1 is SGHVS, CDR2 FNYEAQ. The V and J ends lost 1 base and 5 bases, in that order; junction bases with no gene match: 2. CDR3 length: 14 amino acids. CDR3 DNA: TGTGCCAGCAGCTTAGGAGGGGGCGATCAGCCCCAGCATTTT. It is translated as CASSLGGGDQPQHF.

V gene TRBV2 combines with J gene TRBJ2-3, with 9 positions matching TRBD2. Trimming took 11 bases from V and 4 from J; bases not matched to a gene: 10. The V gene's germline CDR1 is SNHLY and CDR2 FYNNEI. The CDR3 contains 14 residues. This CDR3 is CAVRGAGGPDTQYF. CDR3 in DNA: TGTGCCGTGCGAGGGGCGGGAGGGCCAGATACGCAGTATTTT.

This clone was recorded only once. This chain joins TRBV19 and TRBJ2-3, with D tentatively TRBD2 (6 bases). CDR1 is LNHDA and CDR2 is SQIVND in the germline V gene (reference sequence). Trimming took 7 bases from V and 4 from J, leaving 21 bases between them. The CDR3 spans 16 residues. For the CDR3, the DNA is TGTGCCAGTAACAATGGGGGAGGACCCTCCCCAGATACGCAGTATTTT. The encoded protein is CASNNGGGPSPDTQYF.

The DNA for the CDR3 is TGTGCCAGCAGCCAAGCTTACACCGGGGAGCTGTTTTTT. This codes for CASSQAYTGELFF. The rearrangement links TRBV14 to TRBJ2-2, with D unclear. Germline values: CDR1 SGHDN, CDR2 FVKESK. V lost 1 base and J lost 3, with 3 bases in between. This CDR3 has 13 residues.

This clone was recorded a few times. The chain uses TRBV19 and TRBJ1-5; D possibly corresponds to TRBD1 (6 bases). The CDR3 has 15 residues. V shed 7 bases and J shed 7 bases, with 20 bases lying between them. Germline values: CDR1 LNHDA, CDR2 SQIVND (reference sequence). The CDR3 region is CASTRWEGVKQPQHF. The CDR3 DNA reads as TGTGCCAGTACCAGGTGGGAGGGGGTTAAGCAGCCCCAGCATTTT.

The rearrangement uses TRBV9 and TRBJ2-2, with 8 bases fitting TRBD1. Germline assignment: CDR1 SGDLS and CDR2 YYNGEE. The CDR3 runs 16 residues. V trimming: 4 bases; J trimming: 1 base; junction bases outside the gene matches: 6. The CDR3: CASSPRQGRNTGELFF. The DNA of the CDR3 is TGTGCCAGCAGCCCACGACAGGGGAGGAACACCGGGGAGCTGTTTTTT.

The V call is TRBV10-3, the J call TRBJ1-5; D gene unclear. Germline CDR1 ENHRY, CDR2 SYGVKD. The germline V and J ends were trimmed by 10 bases and 2 bases, with 18 bases remaining between them. The length of the CDR3 is 15 residues. The CDR3 spells CATSPGEVGNQPQHF. Written as DNA, the CDR3 is TGTGCCACTAGTCCCGGGGAGGTCGGCAATCAGCCCCAGCATTTT.

The CDR3 region has the DNA TGTGCCAGCAGTTTTGTAACGGGGGACAGGTCCTCCTACGAGCAGTACTTC. Translation gives CASSFVTGDRSSYEQYF. This chain joins TRBV28 and TRBJ2-7; 8 nucleotides line up with TRBD1. V dropped 3 bases and J dropped 0; count of bases not matched to a gene: 10. CDR3 length: 17 amino acids. The V gene's germline CDR1 is MDHEN and CDR2 SYDVKM. Based on the CDR3 plus reference TRBV28 and TRBJ2-7, the full variable domain is DVKVTQSSRYLVKRTGEKVFLECVQDMDHENMFWYRQDPGLGLRLIYFSYDVKMKEKGDIPEGYSVSREKKERFSLILESASTNQTSMYLCASSFVTGDRSSYEQYFGPGTRLTVT.

The J gene is TRBJ2-5, the V gene TRBV28, with a possible D match to TRBD2 (6 bases). The V and J ends lost 8 bases and 11 bases respectively, with 15 bases between them. CDR1 and CDR2 (germline): MDHEN, SYDVKM. CDR3 size: 11 residues. The CDR3 DNA sequence: TGTGCCAGCGGGAGGACCGGTCGGCAGTACTTC. This encodes CASGRTGRQYF.

This clone occurred a few times. The chain has TRBV6-6 and TRBJ1-2; 10 bases are shared with TRBD1. V lost 10 bases, J lost 6 bases, and 8 bases stayed unmatched. CDR1 is MNHNY, CDR2 SVGAGI, per germline (reference sequence). The CDR3 loop spans 13 amino acids. The CDR3 DNA reads TGTGCCATCGCGCCGGGACAGGGGCATGGCTACACCTTC. Translated, it gives CAIAPGQGHGYTF.

The table lists this clone with a count of one. The chain links TRBV7-6 to TRBJ2-7; 13 nucleotides agree with TRBD2. Per the germline V gene, CDR1 is SGHVS and CDR2 is FNYEAQ. Trimming took 5 bases from V and 2 from J; bases not matched to a gene: 15. The CDR3 is 19 residues long. The chain's CDR3 is CASSRGEGLAGAWPYEQYF. CDR3 nucleotides: TGTGCCAGCAGCCGTGGGGAAGGACTAGCGGGAGCCTGGCCCTACGAGCAGTACTTC.

The chain couples TRBV4-1 to TRBJ2-7, with 11 bases aligning to TRBD1. The CDR3 contains 15 residues. Looked up from germline, CDR1 is MGHRA and CDR2 is YSYEKL. The ends lost 1 base at V and 4 bases at J; junction bases unmatched: 3. For the CDR3, the DNA is TGCGCCAGCAGCCAAGCCGGGACAGGGGGTTACGAGCAGTACTTC. Translating gives CASSQAGTGGYEQYF.

The chain is built from TRBV27 and TRBJ1-2; perhaps TRBD1 as D (5 bases). Germline loops: CDR1 MNHEY, CDR2 SMNVEV (reference sequence). The CDR3 extends over 14 amino acids. Trimming shortened V by 2 bases and J by 6 bases, and 13 bases separated the two germline ends. The DNA of the CDR3 is TGTGCCAGCAGTTTAAACCGAGCGGGGGATGGCTACACCTTC. The encoded protein is CASSLNRAGDGYTF.

The chain has TRBV5-1 and TRBJ1-1; no clear D. Per the germline V gene, CDR1 is SGHRS and CDR2 is YFSETQ. The V and J ends lost 0 bases and 4 bases respectively, with 10 bases between them. The length of the CDR3 is 14 residues. In DNA form, the CDR3 reads TGCGCCAGCAGCTTGGCTTCGAGGCTCACTGAAGCTTTCTTT. Translated: CASSLASRLTEAFF.

This chain uses TRBV20-1 with TRBJ1-2; tentatively, D is TRBD1 (5 bases). Germline-derived CDR1 and CDR2 are DFQATT and SNEGSKA (reference sequence). The V end lost 3 bases, the J end lost 8 bases, and 10 bases lay between the germline ends. This CDR3 is 11 amino acids long. CDR3 nucleotides: TGCAGTGCTAGCTCAAACAGGGGCTACACCTTC. Its protein is CSASSNRGYTF.